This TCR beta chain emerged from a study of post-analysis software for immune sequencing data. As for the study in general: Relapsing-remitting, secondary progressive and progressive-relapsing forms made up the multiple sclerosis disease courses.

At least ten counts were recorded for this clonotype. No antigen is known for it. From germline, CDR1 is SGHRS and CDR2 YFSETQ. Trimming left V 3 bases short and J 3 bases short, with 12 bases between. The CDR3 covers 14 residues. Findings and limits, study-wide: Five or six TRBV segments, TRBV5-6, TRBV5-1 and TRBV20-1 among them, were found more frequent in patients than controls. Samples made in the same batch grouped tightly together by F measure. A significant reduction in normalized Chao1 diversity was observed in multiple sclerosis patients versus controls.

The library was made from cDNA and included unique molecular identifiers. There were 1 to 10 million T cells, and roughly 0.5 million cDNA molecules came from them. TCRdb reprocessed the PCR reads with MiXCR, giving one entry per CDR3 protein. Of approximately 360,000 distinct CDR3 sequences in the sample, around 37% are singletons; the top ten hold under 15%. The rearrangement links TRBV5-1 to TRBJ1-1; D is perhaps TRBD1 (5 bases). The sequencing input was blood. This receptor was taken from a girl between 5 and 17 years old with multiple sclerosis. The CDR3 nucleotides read TGCGCCAGCAGCTGGGGGGACGGCGACACTGAAGCTTTCTTT. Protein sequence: CASSWGDGDTEAFF.